Below are 21 T cell receptor beta chains sequenced from a single sample in a study of identifying expanded T cells in peripheral blood. Libraries were prepared by immunoSEQ multiplex PCR; TCRdb keeps only in-frame clonotypes and omits some of them. The sample comprises roughly 100,000 clones, almost 90% of which are singletons, and about 4.2% rests with the top ten. The sample taken for sequencing was blood. The receptors here all came from a person between 18 and 75 years old in good health.

In this sample, this clone turned up once. The V and J genes are TRBV9 and TRBJ2-7; the match to TRBD1 covers 8 bases. The CDR3 length is 12 residues. Germline-derived CDR1 and CDR2 are SGDLS and YYNGEE. Losses at the gene ends were 2 bases for V and 6 bases for J; bases not matched to a gene: 1. This CDR3 is CASSVDRGEQYF. The DNA of the CDR3 is TGTGCCAGCAGCGTTGACAGGGGCGAGCAGTACTTC.

The chain uses TRBV2 and TRBJ2-2; D is possibly TRBD2 (5 bases). CDR3 length: 14 residues. Germline loops: CDR1 SNHLY, CDR2 FYNNEI. Trimming took off 3 bases at V and 4 bases at J, with 9 bases between the two ends. DNA for the CDR3: TGTGCCAGCAGTGAGTTGGCGGGCACCGGGGAGCTGTTTTTT. This translates into CASSELAGTGELFF.

This clone was found once. This rearrangement joins TRBV7-3 to TRBJ2-1; 9 nucleotides line up with TRBD2. The CDR3 consists of 16 residues. V gave up 1 base and J gave up 7 bases; unmatched junction bases: 8. Per the germline V gene, CDR1 is SGHTA and CDR2 is FQGTGA. The CDR3 loop is CASSLMGGLAGNEQFF. CDR3 DNA sequence: TGTGCCAGCAGCTTAATGGGAGGGCTAGCGGGAAATGAGCAGTTCTTC.

This clone is classed as medium-sized. Other nucleotide sequences from this sample produce the same CDR3. The gene calls are TRBV6-4 and TRBJ2-1, with a tentative D call TRBD2 (6 bases). V lost 0 bases and J lost 0, with 6 bases in between. CDR1 MRHNA and CDR2 SNTAGT come from the germline V gene. The CDR3 extends over 15 amino acids. The CDR3 DNA is TGTGCCAGCAGTGACTCTAGCGGCTCCTACAATGAGCAGTTCTTC. Translation: CASSDSSGSYNEQFF.

The chain uses TRBV2 and TRBJ2-7; D unresolved. Germline CDR1 SNHLY, CDR2 FYNNEI. This CDR3 is built from 16 residues. V was cut by 3 bases and J by 3 bases, with 18 bases left in between. In DNA, the CDR3 is TGTGCCAGCAGTGATTTGGTAGGCGCCGGCCGCTACGAGCAGTACTTC. Translating gives CASSDLVGAGRYEQYF. The full variable domain, its missing parts supplied by reference TRBV2 and TRBJ2-7, is EPEVTQTPSHQVTQMGQEVILRCVPISNHLYFYWYRQILGQKVEFLVSFYNNEISEKSEIFDDQFSVERPDGSNFTLKIRSTKLEDSAMYFCASSDLVGAGRYEQYFGPGTRLTVT.

This sequence joins TRBV4-3 and TRBJ2-7, with D tentatively TRBD1 or TRBD2 (6 bases each). V was cut by 4 bases and J by 5 bases, with 15 bases left in between. The length of the CDR3 is 14 residues. Germline lookup yields CDR1 LGHNA and CDR2 YSLEER. The CDR3 loop is CASSREGGGHEQYF. The CDR3 region has the DNA TGCGCCAGCAGCCGCGAGGGGGGAGGACACGAGCAGTACTTC.

The J gene is TRBJ1-2, the V gene TRBV23-1; D is possibly TRBD1 (5 bases). TRBV23-1 is marked as an open reading frame, function uncertain. V lost 4 bases and J lost 5, with 14 bases in between. This CDR3 has 14 residues. The DNA for the CDR3 is TGCGCCAGCAGTCCTCCGGGGGGATTTTATGGCTACACCTTC. Translating it yields CASSPPGGFYGYTF.

This chain uses TRBV6-4 with TRBJ2-1, with D perhaps matching TRBD2 (5 bases). The CDR3 is 15 amino acids. CDR1 is MRHNA and CDR2 is SNTAGT in the germline V gene. The V end lost 3 bases, the J end lost 4 bases, and 13 bases lay between the germline ends. CDR3 region: CASSEGASDYNEQFF. In nucleotides, the CDR3 is TGTGCCAGCAGTGAGGGAGCCTCCGATTACAATGAGCAGTTCTTC.

The chain links TRBV7-2 to TRBJ1-2; TRBD1 might be the D (5 bases). V lost 9 bases to trimming and J lost 1 base, with 15 bases between them. Germline loops: CDR1 SGHTA, CDR2 FQGNSA. The CDR3 loop spans 14 amino acids. CDR3 nucleotides: TGTGCCAGTCTCCCCGGACACTATAACTATGGCTACACCTTC. Its protein is CASLPGHYNYGYTF.

This clone was observed a few times. J is TRBJ1-2 and V is TRBV27; no definite D call. Germline V gene data show CDR1 as MNHEY and CDR2 as SMNVEV (reference sequence). V dropped 2 bases and J dropped 2 bases, with 6 bases sitting between them. CDR3 size: 13 residues. The CDR3 here is CASSLGINYGYTF. CDR3 nucleotide sequence: TGTGCCAGCAGTTTAGGCATCAACTATGGCTACACCTTC.

This clone was seen a handful of times. This may be a read error, as it is one base from a much larger clone. The same CDR3 also results from other DNA sequences found in this sample. DNA of the CDR3: TGTGCCAGCAGTGAGGGCAGCAATCAGCCCCAGCATTTT. This gives the protein CASSEGSNQPQHF. This rearrangement joins TRBV6-4 to TRBJ1-5; no firm D call. CDR1 is MRHNA, CDR2 SNTAGT, per germline. The CDR3 contains 13 residues. Trimming pared 3 bases from V and 1 base from J, leaving 4 bases between.

This chain joins TRBV5-8 and TRBJ2-3; 9 bases line up with TRBD1. CDR1 SGHTS and CDR2 YDEGEE come from the germline V gene. This CDR3 comprises 15 residues. Germline trimming cut 3 bases from V and 6 bases from J; bases unmatched to any gene: 8. The CDR3 nucleotides are TGTGCCAGCAGCTCGTACAGGGGGCGCGGTGATACGCAGTATTTT. This gives the protein CASSSYRGRGDTQYF.

The chain links TRBV7-2 to TRBJ2-7; 10 bases are a match to TRBD2. J lost 4 bases, V lost 5 bases, and 20 bases had no gene match. The germline V gene has CDR1 SGHTA and CDR2 FQGNSA. The CDR3 loop spans 19 amino acids. The CDR3: CASSPSRSGGSYLPYEQYF. As DNA, the CDR3 is TGTGCCAGCAGCCCCTCGCGTAGCGGGGGGTCTTACCTTCCTTACGAGCAGTACTTC.

This clone appeared a few times. V and J are TRBV5-5 and TRBJ1-1; 8 nucleotides match TRBD1. The CDR3 loop spans 13 amino acids. The germline V gene has CDR1 SGHKS and CDR2 YYEKEE (reference sequence). The junction had 4 bases not matched to a gene; V was cut back by 5 bases and J by 4 bases. CDR3 nucleotide sequence: TGTGCCAGCAGTTCAACAGGGGGCACTGAAGCTTTCTTT. It specifies CASSSTGGTEAFF.

CDR3 sequence: CASSYSPGGIQYF. The CDR3 DNA sequence: TGTGCCAGCAGTTACAGCCCGGGAGGCATTCAGTACTTC. The chain joins TRBV6-6 to TRBJ2-4; 7 nucleotides align to TRBD2. CDR3 length: 13 amino acids. Germline V CDR1 and CDR2: MNHNY, SVGAGI (reference sequence). Losses at the gene ends were 2 bases for V and 9 bases for J; bases not matched to a gene: 4.

V gene TRBV6-5 combines with J gene TRBJ1-2; no definite D call. With 6 bases removed from V and 4 bases from J, the gap between germline ends came to 12 bases. The CDR3 consists of 13 residues. Germline V gene data show CDR1 as MNHEY and CDR2 as SVGAGI. CDR3 amino acids: CASRRTRGYGYTF. Here the CDR3 DNA reads TGTGCCAGCAGACGGACTAGAGGCTATGGCTACACCTTC.

This chain uses TRBV5-1 with TRBJ2-1; perhaps TRBD1 as D (6 bases). Germline V gives CDR1 SGHRS, CDR2 YFSETQ. This CDR3 contains 15 residues. Trimming left V 4 bases short and J 0 bases short, with 11 bases between. CDR3: CASSLGQSSYNEQFF. CDR3 nucleotides: TGCGCCAGCAGCCTAGGACAGAGCTCCTACAATGAGCAGTTCTTC.

The chain joins TRBV6-6 to TRBJ2-1, with D perhaps matching TRBD2 (7 bases). This CDR3 contains 12 residues. CDR1 MNHNY and CDR2 SVGAGI come from the germline V gene (reference sequence). V lost 8 bases to trimming and J lost 9 bases, with 14 bases between them. The CDR3 here is CASCLRGGEQFF. For the CDR3, the DNA is TGTGCCAGCTGTCTAAGGGGGGGTGAGCAGTTCTTC.

V gene TRBV5-6 combines with J gene TRBJ1-4; D is possibly TRBD1 (5 bases). Germline V gene lookup returns CDR1 SGHDT and CDR2 YYEEEE. V shed 0 bases and J shed 2 bases, with 11 bases lying between them. The CDR3 is 16 amino acids. The CDR3: CASSLANQGTNEKLFF. CDR3 nucleotides: TGTGCCAGCAGCTTGGCCAACCAGGGCACTAATGAAAAACTGTTTTTT.

The chain is built from TRBV7-9 and TRBJ2-5; D is perhaps TRBD2 (5 bases). Matching the DNA end better, TRBJ2-7 makes the J call doubtful. The germline CDR1 and CDR2 sequences are SEHNR and FQNEAQ (reference sequence). The CDR3 contains 14 residues. The CDR3 DNA sequence: TGTGCCAGCAGCTTAGACGGGGATCTCTCCGAGCAGTACTTC. It encodes CASSLDGDLSEQYF.

This clone was seen only once. This chain uses TRBV4-1 with TRBJ2-7, with 11 bases matching TRBD1. The CDR3 is 16 amino acids. From germline, CDR1 is MGHRA and CDR2 YSYEKL. V trimming: 0 bases; J trimming: 2 bases; junction bases outside the gene matches: 3. CDR3 bases: TGCGCCAGCAGCCAAGATGAGGGACAGGGGGCCTACGAGCAGTACTTC. Translation gives CASSQDEGQGAYEQYF.